This entry lists 2 T cell receptor beta chains sequenced from one sample in a study of blood T cell repertoires in COVID-19. The method was immunoSEQ multiplex PCR; TCRdb's version includes in-frame clones alone and lacks a portion of them. The sample consists of 400,000 or so clones, 80% to 90% of them appearing once. Material: PBMCs or T cells enriched from blood (not recorded which). These TCRs come from a man aged 35-49 years in a cohort exposed to, infected with or recovered from COVID-19 (not recorded which).

This chain joins TRBV5-1 and TRBJ2-1, with TRBD2 matching over 11 bases. The CDR3 has 14 amino acids. V dropped 6 bases and J dropped 9; count of bases not matched to a gene: 8. Germline CDR1 and CDR2: SGHRS and YFSETQ. CDR3 nucleotide sequence: TGCGCCAGCAATCTCGGCCTAGCGGGAGGTGAGCAGTTCTTC. Its protein is CASNLGLAGGEQFF.

The chain couples TRBV2 to TRBJ1-5; D unresolved. The CDR3 covers 18 residues. Germline lookup yields CDR1 SNHLY and CDR2 FYNNEI. V lost 2 bases and J lost 5, with 22 bases in between. CDR3 loop: CASSEKVLSAKEDQPQHF. In nucleotides, the CDR3 is TGTGCCAGCAGTGAAAAGGTTCTCTCAGCGAAGGAGGATCAGCCCCAGCATTTT.